This TCR beta chain was obtained from a study of T cells after yellow fever vaccination. TCRdb itself ran the 5' RACE reads through MiXCR, one entry per CDR3 protein. Of 450,000 to 550,000 distinct CDR3 sequences listed, just over 20% are singletons. This clonotype was counted between two and nine times. Germline V gives CDR1 DFQATT, CDR2 SNEGSKA (reference sequence). Losses at the gene ends were 6 bases for V and 6 bases for J; bases not matched to a gene: 5. This CDR3 region has 13 residues. The chain combines TRBV20-1 with TRBJ2-1; 10 nucleotides match TRBD2. Sequenced here: PBMCs, sampled roughly 20 days after the first yellow fever vaccination. The TCR was taken from a man aged 18 to 29 who received the YFV17D yellow fever vaccine. The CDR3 loop reads CSATGTSVNEQFF. The DNA for the CDR3 is TGCAGTGCAACCGGGACTAGCGTCAATGAGCAGTTCTTC.